The 12 T cell receptor beta chains in this list originate from one sample, sequenced in a study of cytomegalovirus exposure and HLA in healthy donors. Amplification used 60 Vbeta primers and 13 Jbeta primers. Sequencing used immunoSEQ multiplex PCR; TCRdb keeps in-frame clones, though not all of them. The sample has approximately 190,000 clones; 70% to 80% are singletons. Sequencing was performed on PBMCs. Source of these receptors: a woman younger than 45 in good health and CMV-seropositive.

The rearrangement uses TRBV30 and TRBJ1-5; 8 bases agree with TRBD1. V was clipped by 2 bases and J by 5 bases; unmatched bases: 8. CDR1 and CDR2 from the germline V gene are GTSNPN and SVGIG (reference sequence). The CDR3 spans 15 residues. The CDR3 loop reads CAWSSGVTGDQPQHF. CDR3 DNA sequence: TGTGCCTGGAGTAGTGGGGTGACAGGGGATCAGCCCCAGCATTTT. Full variable domain (missing parts from reference TRBV30 and TRBJ1-5): SQTIHQWPATLVQPVGSPLSLECTVEGTSNPNLYWYRQAAGRGLQLLFYSVGIGQISSEVPQNLSASRPQDRQFILSSKKLLLSDSGFYLCAWSSGVTGDQPQHFGDGTRLSIL.

V usage is TRBV7-9 and J usage is TRBJ2-6, with 7 bases fitting TRBD1. Germline lookup yields CDR1 SEHNR and CDR2 FQNEAQ (reference sequence). Trimming removed 9 bases from V and 1 base from J; junction bases left unmatched: 9. The CDR3 has 16 residues. This chain's CDR3 is CASRDRSNSGANVLTF. The CDR3 nucleotides are TGTGCCAGTCGGGACAGAAGCAATTCTGGGGCCAACGTCCTGACTTTC.

V usage is TRBV29-1 and J usage is TRBJ1-3; 8 nucleotides match TRBD1. Germline CDR1 reads SQVTM; CDR2 reads ANQGSEA. V lost 5 bases, J lost 2 bases, and 2 bases stayed unmatched. There are 13 residues in the CDR3. The CDR3 loop reads CSVMTGAGNTIYF. The CDR3 nucleotides are TGCAGCGTTATGACAGGGGCTGGAAACACCATATATTTT. Full variable domain (outside the CDR3, taken from reference TRBV29-1 and TRBJ1-3): SAVISQKPSRDICQRGTSLTIQCQVDSQVTMMFWYRQQPGQSLTLIATANQGSEATYESGFVIDKFPISRPNLTFSTLTVSNMSPEDSSIYLCSVMTGAGNTIYFGEGSWLTVV.

This clone was seen more than once but under ten times. The chain combines TRBV7-8 with TRBJ1-2, with TRBD1 as a possible D gene (5 bases). The CDR3 loop spans 15 amino acids. V was cut by 2 bases and J by 3 bases, with 13 bases left in between. CDR1 SGHVS and CDR2 FQNEAQ come from the germline V gene. The CDR3 spells CASSLIRRGDYGYTF. CDR3 bases: TGTGCCAGCAGCTTAATTCGTAGGGGCGACTATGGCTACACCTTC.

This clone was seen once. The chain combines TRBV29-1 with TRBJ2-1, with 8 nucleotides matching TRBD2. V trimming: 5 bases; J trimming: 3 bases; junction bases outside the gene matches: 12. The germline V gene encodes CDR1 SQVTM and CDR2 ANQGSEA. This CDR3 is 16 amino acids long. This chain's CDR3 is CSVTPWRGANYNEQFF. Here the CDR3 DNA reads TGCAGCGTTACACCGTGGCGGGGGGCTAACTACAATGAGCAGTTCTTC.

This clone was recorded only once. The rearrangement joins TRBV5-1 to TRBJ2-7; TRBD1 agrees at 7 bases. Losses at the gene ends were 2 bases for V and 2 bases for J; bases not matched to a gene: 4. CDR1 is SGHRS and CDR2 is YFSETQ in the germline V gene. The CDR3 runs to 14 residues. This CDR3 reads CASSFGDSTYEQYF. For the CDR3, the DNA is TGCGCCAGCAGCTTCGGGGACAGCACCTACGAGCAGTACTTC.

The table lists this clone with a count of one. This sample also contains other DNA sequences that code for the same CDR3. The rearrangement links TRBV28 to TRBJ1-5, with 8 bases identical to TRBD1. The length of the CDR3 is 17 residues. CDR1 and CDR2 from the germline V gene are MDHEN and SYDVKM. The trim removed 7 bases at V and 2 bases at J, leaving 13 bases unmatched. CDR3 coding DNA: TGTGCCAGCAATAGGCAGGGGGCTGAATGGGGCAATCAGCCCCAGCATTTT. Residues: CASNRQGAEWGNQPQHF.

This clone occurred a few times. The chain recombines TRBV5-4 with TRBJ2-2; TRBD2 aligns across 9 bases. The germline gives CDR1 SGHNT, CDR2 YYREEE (reference sequence). CDR3 size: 17 residues. The junction had 6 bases not matched to a gene; V was cut back by 0 bases and J by 3 bases. DNA for the CDR3: TGTGCCAGCAGCTTGGACCCGGGACTAGCAGACACCGGGGAGCTGTTTTTT. It codes for CASSLDPGLADTGELFF.

The chain joins TRBV27 to TRBJ2-2, with TRBD2 matching 8 bases. The junction had 4 bases not matched to a gene; V was cut back by 7 bases and J by 0 bases. Germline V lookup: CDR1 MNHEY, CDR2 SMNVEV (reference sequence). The CDR3 is made up of 15 amino acids. The CDR3 is CASTLLAANTGELFF. The CDR3 DNA is TGTGCCAGCACCCTACTAGCGGCGAACACCGGGGAGCTGTTTTTT.

This clone has more than one count but fewer than ten. The chain combines TRBV5-4 with TRBJ1-2; 7 nucleotides line up with TRBD1. The CDR3 loop spans 14 amino acids. The J segment lost 7 bases and the V segment lost 4 bases, leaving 10 bases of the junction unmatched. CDR1 and CDR2 from the germline V gene are SGHNT and YYREEE (reference sequence). CDR3 amino acids: CASSPGDRAGGYTF. In nucleotides, the CDR3 is TGTGCCAGCAGCCCCGGAGACAGGGCCGGTGGCTACACCTTC. The full variable domain, rest sourced from reference TRBV5-4 and TRBJ1-2, is ETGVTQSPTHLIKTRGQQVTLRCSSQSGHNTVSWYQQALGQGPQFIFQYYREEENGRGNFPPRFSGLQFPNYSSELNVNALELDDSALYLCASSPGDRAGGYTFGSGTRLTVV.

This chain connects TRBV5-1 to TRBJ2-1, with TRBD2 identical over 12 bases. The trim removed 0 bases at V and 9 bases at J, leaving 4 bases unmatched. The CDR3 spans 15 residues. The germline CDR1 and CDR2 sequences are SGHRS and YFSETQ. The CDR3 bases are TGCGCCAGCAGCTTGGGACTAGCGGGAGCAGTTGAGCAGTTCTTC. Translated: CASSLGLAGAVEQFF.

This chain links TRBV28 with TRBJ1-6, with a possible D match to TRBD1 (6 bases). Trimming shortened V by 4 bases and J by 9 bases, and 16 bases separated the two germline ends. The germline gives CDR1 MDHEN, CDR2 SYDVKM. The CDR3 totals 15 residues. CDR3 DNA: TGTGCCAGCAGTTCCCCCGGGACAATTGTTTCACCCCTCCACTTT. This encodes CASSSPGTIVSPLHF.